What follows are 18 T cell receptor beta chains derived from one specimen sequenced in a study of blood T cell repertoires in COVID-19. Only in-frame clones appear in the TCRdb table, and some are missing; sequencing was by immunoSEQ multiplex PCR. This table has approximately 97,000 clones, more than 90% appearing once. The sample was peripheral blood. The receptors were sampled from a woman in her forties or fifties with COVID-19, enrolled during active disease.

The chain uses TRBV5-8 and TRBJ1-1; 8 bases agree with TRBD1. Germline V lookup: CDR1 SGHTS, CDR2 YDEGEE. The CDR3 loop spans 12 amino acids. The ends lost 6 bases at V and 5 bases at J; junction bases unmatched: 3. The DNA of the CDR3 is TGTGCCAGCACCACAGGGGGAACTGAAGCTTTCTTT. Protein product: CASTTGGTEAFF.

This clone is a singleton in its sample. The gene calls are TRBV18 and TRBJ1-1, with D possibly TRBD1 on 6 matching bases. Per germline, CDR1 KGHSH and CDR2 LQKENI. The CDR3 spans 16 residues. The V end lost 2 bases, the J end lost 3 bases, and 16 bases lay between the germline ends. In nucleotides, the CDR3 is TGTGCCAGCTCACCAATTTGGACAGTAAGGGACACTGAAGCTTTCTTT. Amino acids: CASSPIWTVRDTEAFF.

Only one count was recorded for this clone. The chain combines TRBV2 with TRBJ2-7; no clear D gene. V was pared by 2 bases and J by 3 bases, with 8 bases between. The CDR3 has 13 residues. From germline, CDR1 is SNHLY and CDR2 FYNNEI. The chain's CDR3 is CASSERYNYEQYF. DNA of the CDR3: TGTGCCAGCAGTGAACGTTACAACTACGAGCAGTACTTC.

The V call is TRBV5-8, the J call TRBJ1-1; 8 bases align to TRBD1. The CDR3 contains 15 residues. V shed 2 bases and J 4 bases; nucleotides not matched to a gene: 7. CDR1 and CDR2 from the germline V gene are SGHTS and YDEGEE. DNA for the CDR3: TGTGCCAGCAGCTTTGGGCAGGGGGCGGCCACTGAAGCTTTCTTT. Translated, it gives CASSFGQGAATEAFF.

V usage is TRBV2 and J usage is TRBJ1-1; possible D gene TRBD1, 5 bases. CDR3 length: 14 amino acids. Germline-derived CDR1 and CDR2 are SNHLY and FYNNEI. The ends were cut back, 6 bases at V and 1 base at J, with 12 bases in the middle. The DNA of the CDR3 is TGTGCCAGCAGCCCTCCCGACAGGAACACTGAAGCTTTCTTT. Its translation is CASSPPDRNTEAFF.

The chain carries TRBV9 and TRBJ1-2, with 7 bases that match TRBD1. This CDR3 contains 14 residues. Unmatched junction bases numbered 5, after V lost 3 bases and J lost 3 bases. Germline V gene lookup returns CDR1 SGDLS and CDR2 YYNGEE. The CDR3 sequence: CASSARGSYYGYTF. CDR3 nucleotides: TGTGCCAGCAGCGCCAGGGGGTCCTACTATGGCTACACCTTC.

The genes are TRBV15 and TRBJ1-1; 8 bases are a match to TRBD1. CDR3 size: 16 residues. V dropped 0 bases and J dropped 1; count of bases not matched to a gene: 4. Germline-derived CDR1 and CDR2 are LNHNV and YYDKDF (reference sequence). The CDR3: CATSRDTQGGNTEAFF. The CDR3 nucleotides read TGTGCCACCAGCAGAGATACACAGGGGGGGAACACTGAAGCTTTCTTT.

The chain is built from TRBV28 and TRBJ1-4; D not certain. The germline V gene has CDR1 MDHEN and CDR2 SYDVKM. There are 13 residues in the CDR3. V lost 6 bases and J 8 bases, leaving 13 bases between the germline ends. In DNA, the CDR3 is TGTGCCAGCAGCCATAGTTTACGGGAAAAACTGTTTTTT. Protein product: CASSHSLREKLFF.

The genes are TRBV24-1 and TRBJ2-2, with D maybe TRBD2 (6 bases). Trimming cost V 5 bases and J 4 bases, with 13 bases left between them. The germline V gene encodes CDR1 KGHDR and CDR2 SFDVKD. The CDR3 spans 15 residues. The CDR3 reads CATSAATSFTGELFF. The CDR3 DNA sequence: TGTGCCACCAGTGCCGCGACTAGTTTCACCGGGGAGCTGTTTTTT.

A single count supports this clone. The V gene is TRBV29-1, the J gene TRBJ2-5; TRBD2 is a possible D gene (6 bases). This CDR3 spans 14 amino acids. Between the trimmed V and J ends, which lost 4 bases and 4 bases, there was a span of 16 bases. From germline, CDR1 is SQVTM and CDR2 ANQGSEA. This chain's CDR3 is CSVGLTGGGETQYF. The CDR3 DNA is TGCAGCGTTGGGTTGACCGGGGGTGGAGAGACCCAGTACTTC.

This clone was seen a handful of times. The gene calls are TRBV3-1 (or the pseudogene TRBV3-2) and TRBJ1-1, with TRBD1 matching 8 bases. The germline V gene encodes CDR1 LGHDT and CDR2 YNNKEL (reference sequence). The CDR3 is 13 residues long. The trim removed 5 bases at V and 5 bases at J, leaving 4 bases unmatched. CDR3 in DNA: TGTGCCAGCAGCTGGACAGGGTGGACTGAAGCTTTCTTT. Translating it yields CASSWTGWTEAFF.

This CDR3 reads CASSLDPVNTEAFF. The CDR3 coding sequence is TGCGCCAGCAGCTTGGATCCGGTGAACACTGAAGCTTTCTTT. The chain recombines TRBV5-1 with TRBJ1-1; D gene ambiguous. The length of the CDR3 is 14 residues. With 0 bases removed from V and 0 bases from J, the gap between germline ends came to 6 bases. Looked up from germline, CDR1 is SGHRS and CDR2 is YFSETQ.

The gene calls are TRBV10-2 and TRBJ1-2; 8 bases are a match to TRBD1. The CDR3 extends over 14 amino acids. Germline CDR1 WSHSY, CDR2 SAAADI. J lost 0 bases, V lost 9 bases, and 6 bases had no gene match. The CDR3 spells CASTTGVANYGYTF. CDR3 DNA: TGCGCCAGTACGACAGGGGTCGCTAACTATGGCTACACCTTC.

The chain couples TRBV6-6 to TRBJ1-2; a possible D gene is TRBD1 (5 bases). This CDR3 is built from 11 residues. Germline V gene data show CDR1 as MNHNY and CDR2 as SVGAGI (reference sequence). The germline V and J ends were trimmed by 5 bases and 10 bases, with 11 bases remaining between them. The CDR3 region has the DNA TGTGCCAGCAGTGCACTACAGGACTACACCTTC. This codes for CASSALQDYTF.

V and J are TRBV30 and TRBJ1-5; 9 nucleotides align to TRBD1. Germline V gene lookup returns CDR1 GTSNPN and CDR2 SVGIG (reference sequence). The CDR3 sequence is 14 residues long. V shed 2 bases, J shed 7 bases, and the junction held 6 bases outside the gene matches. The DNA of the CDR3 is TGTGCCTGGAGTTTCACAGGGGGCGGGCAGCCCCAGCATTTT. Protein: CAWSFTGGGQPQHF. Filled out from reference TRBV30 and TRBJ1-5, the complete variable domain reads SQTIHQWPATLVQPVGSPLSLECTVEGTSNPNLYWYRQAAGRGLQLLFYSVGIGQISSEVPQNLSASRPQDRQFILSSKKLLLSDSGFYLCAWSFTGGGQPQHFGDGTRLSIL.

The V call is TRBV30, the J call TRBJ2-3; 10 bases agree with TRBD1. CDR3 length: 14 amino acids. The V gene's germline CDR1 is GTSNPN and CDR2 SVGIG (reference sequence). The J segment lost 8 bases and the V segment lost 3 bases, leaving 8 bases of the junction unmatched. This CDR3 reads CAWSASRTGGTQYF. The CDR3 region has the DNA TGTGCCTGGAGCGCGTCCCGGACAGGGGGTACGCAGTATTTT.

This chain joins TRBV10-3 and TRBJ2-1, with 8 bases lining up with TRBD1. Germline V gene lookup returns CDR1 ENHRY and CDR2 SYGVKD. The length of the CDR3 is 12 residues. After removal of 6 bases from V and 8 bases from J, the junction contained 3 bases not matched to a gene. In DNA, the CDR3 is TGTGCCATCAGCGCAGGGGGCGATGAGCAGTTCTTC. Amino acids: CAISAGGDEQFF.

V gene TRBV28 combines with J gene TRBJ1-2; D not certain. The CDR3 is made up of 11 amino acids. Germline V gene lookup returns CDR1 MDHEN and CDR2 SYDVKM. Trimming took 7 bases from V and 1 from J, leaving 4 bases between them. The CDR3 DNA sequence: TGTGCCAGCACCGGTAACTATGGCTACACCTTC. It specifies CASTGNYGYTF.